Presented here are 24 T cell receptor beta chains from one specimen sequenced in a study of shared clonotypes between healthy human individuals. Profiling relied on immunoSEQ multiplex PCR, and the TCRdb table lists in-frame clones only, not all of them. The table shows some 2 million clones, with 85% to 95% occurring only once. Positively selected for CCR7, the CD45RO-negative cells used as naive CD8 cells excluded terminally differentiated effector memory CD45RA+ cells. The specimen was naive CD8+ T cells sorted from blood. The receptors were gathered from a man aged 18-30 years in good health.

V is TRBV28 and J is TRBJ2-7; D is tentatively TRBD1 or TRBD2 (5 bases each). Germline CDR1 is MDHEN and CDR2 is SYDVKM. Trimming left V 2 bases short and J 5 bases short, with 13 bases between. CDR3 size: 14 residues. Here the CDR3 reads CASSLAGGSNEQYF. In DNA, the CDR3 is TGTGCCAGCAGTTTAGCTGGGGGTTCAAACGAGCAGTACTTC.

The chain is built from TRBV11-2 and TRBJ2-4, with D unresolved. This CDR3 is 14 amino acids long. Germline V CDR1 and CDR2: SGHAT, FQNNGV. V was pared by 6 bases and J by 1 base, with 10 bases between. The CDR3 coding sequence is TGTGCCAGCAGTCCAATCGGGGCCAAAAACATTCAGTACTTC. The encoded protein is CASSPIGAKNIQYF.

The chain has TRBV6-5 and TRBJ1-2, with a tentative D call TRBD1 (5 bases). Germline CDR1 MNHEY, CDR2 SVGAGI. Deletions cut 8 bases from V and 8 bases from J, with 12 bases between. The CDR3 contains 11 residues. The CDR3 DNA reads TGTGCCAGCCTGGGAGGGGTGGGCTACACCTTC. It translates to CASLGGVGYTF.

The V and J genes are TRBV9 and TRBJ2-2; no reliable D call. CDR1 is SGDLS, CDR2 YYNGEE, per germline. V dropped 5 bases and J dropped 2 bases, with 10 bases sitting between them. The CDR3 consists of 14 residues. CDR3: CASSPGPNTGELFF. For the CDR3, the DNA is TGTGCCAGCAGTCCTGGGCCTAACACCGGGGAGCTGTTTTTT.

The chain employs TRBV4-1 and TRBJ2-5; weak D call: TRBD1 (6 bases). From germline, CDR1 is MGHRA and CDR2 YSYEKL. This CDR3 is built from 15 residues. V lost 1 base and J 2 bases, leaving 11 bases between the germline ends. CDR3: CASSQAQQGQETQYF. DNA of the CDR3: TGCGCCAGCAGCCAAGCTCAGCAGGGGCAAGAGACCCAGTACTTC.

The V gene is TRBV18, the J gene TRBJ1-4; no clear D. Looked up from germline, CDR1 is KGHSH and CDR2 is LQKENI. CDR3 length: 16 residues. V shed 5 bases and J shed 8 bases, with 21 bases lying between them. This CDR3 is CASSLAGSPADEKLFF. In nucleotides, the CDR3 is TGTGCCAGCTCATTGGCGGGGAGCCCCGCCGACGAAAAACTGTTTTTT.

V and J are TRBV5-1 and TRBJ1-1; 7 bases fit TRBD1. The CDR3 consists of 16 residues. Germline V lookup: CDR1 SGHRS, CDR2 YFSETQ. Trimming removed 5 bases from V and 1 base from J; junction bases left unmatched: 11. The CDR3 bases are TGCGCCAGCAGTTTTACAGGGGACCGAGGGAACACTGAAGCTTTCTTT. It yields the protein CASSFTGDRGNTEAFF.

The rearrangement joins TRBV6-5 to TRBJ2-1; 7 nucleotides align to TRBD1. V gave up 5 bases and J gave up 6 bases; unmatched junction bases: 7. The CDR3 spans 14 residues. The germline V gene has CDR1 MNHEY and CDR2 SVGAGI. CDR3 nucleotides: TGTGCCAGCAGTCTATCTGGGACAGCCAATGAGCAGTTCTTC. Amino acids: CASSLSGTANEQFF.

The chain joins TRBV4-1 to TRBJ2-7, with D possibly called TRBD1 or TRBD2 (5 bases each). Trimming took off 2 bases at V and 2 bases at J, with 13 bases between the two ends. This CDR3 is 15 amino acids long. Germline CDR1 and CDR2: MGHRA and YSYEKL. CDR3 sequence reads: CASSQKDGTTYEQYF. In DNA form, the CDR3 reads TGCGCCAGCAGCCAAAAGGACGGGACCACCTACGAGCAGTACTTC.

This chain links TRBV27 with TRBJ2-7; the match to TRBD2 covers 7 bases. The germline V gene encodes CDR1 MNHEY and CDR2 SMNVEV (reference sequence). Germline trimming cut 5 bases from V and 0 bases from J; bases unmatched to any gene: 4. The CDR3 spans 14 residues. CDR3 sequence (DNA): TGTGCCAGCAGTGCCCGGGACTACTCCTACGAGCAGTACTTC. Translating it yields CASSARDYSYEQYF.

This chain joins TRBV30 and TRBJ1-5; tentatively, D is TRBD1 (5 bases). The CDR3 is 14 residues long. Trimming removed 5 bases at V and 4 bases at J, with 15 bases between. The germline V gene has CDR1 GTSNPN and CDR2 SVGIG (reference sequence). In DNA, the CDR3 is TGTGCCTGGGACGTGGGGGGGTCGAATCAGCCCCAGCATTTT. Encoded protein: CAWDVGGSNQPQHF.

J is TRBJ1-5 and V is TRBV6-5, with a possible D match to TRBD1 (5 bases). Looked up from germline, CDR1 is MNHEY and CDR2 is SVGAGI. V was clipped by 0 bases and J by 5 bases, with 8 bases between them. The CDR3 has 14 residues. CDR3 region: CASSYSGRDQPQHF. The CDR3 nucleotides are TGTGCCAGCAGTTACTCAGGCAGGGATCAGCCCCAGCATTTT.

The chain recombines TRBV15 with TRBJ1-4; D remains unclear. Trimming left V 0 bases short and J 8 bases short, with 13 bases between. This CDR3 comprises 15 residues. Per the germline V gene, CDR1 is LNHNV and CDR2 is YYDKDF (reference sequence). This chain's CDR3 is CATSRDLDPGEKLFF. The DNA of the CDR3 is TGTGCCACCAGCAGAGATCTCGACCCCGGGGAAAAACTGTTTTTT.

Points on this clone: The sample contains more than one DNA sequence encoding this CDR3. CDR3 in amino acids: CASSFGSSTDTQYF. The DNA of the CDR3 is TGTGCCAGCAGCTTTGGATCTAGCACAGATACGCAGTATTTT. The rearrangement joins TRBV5-6 to TRBJ2-3; D is ambiguous. The germline gives CDR1 SGHDT, CDR2 YYEEEE. V shed 2 bases and J shed 0 bases, with 7 bases lying between them. The CDR3 length is 14 residues.

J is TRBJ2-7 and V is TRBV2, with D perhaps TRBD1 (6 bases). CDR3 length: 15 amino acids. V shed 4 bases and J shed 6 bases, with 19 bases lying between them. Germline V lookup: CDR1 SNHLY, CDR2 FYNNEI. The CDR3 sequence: CASSGGGQLRSEQYF. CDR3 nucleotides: TGTGCCAGCAGTGGCGGAGGACAGCTTAGGAGCGAGCAGTACTTC.

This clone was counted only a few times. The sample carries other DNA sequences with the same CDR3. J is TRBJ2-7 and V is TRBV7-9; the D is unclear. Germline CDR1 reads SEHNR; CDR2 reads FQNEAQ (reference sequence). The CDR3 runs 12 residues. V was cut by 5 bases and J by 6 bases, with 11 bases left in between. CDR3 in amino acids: CASSLALREQYF. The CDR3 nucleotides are TGTGCCAGCAGCCTCGCGCTGCGCGAGCAGTACTTC.

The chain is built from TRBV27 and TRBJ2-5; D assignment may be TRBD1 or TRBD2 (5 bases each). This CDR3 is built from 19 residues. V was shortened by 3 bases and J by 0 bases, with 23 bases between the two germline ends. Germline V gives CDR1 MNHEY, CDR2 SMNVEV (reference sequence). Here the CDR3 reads CASSLGRGRPLIDQETQYF. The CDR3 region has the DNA TGTGCCAGCAGTTTGGGTCGGGGCAGGCCACTGATAGACCAAGAGACCCAGTACTTC.

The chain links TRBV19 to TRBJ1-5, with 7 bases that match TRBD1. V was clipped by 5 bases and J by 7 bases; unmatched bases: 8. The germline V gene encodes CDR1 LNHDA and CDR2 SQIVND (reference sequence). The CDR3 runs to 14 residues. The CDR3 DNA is TGTGCCAGTAGTTTCTCGACAGGGCGCCAGCCCCAGCATTTT. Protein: CASSFSTGRQPQHF.

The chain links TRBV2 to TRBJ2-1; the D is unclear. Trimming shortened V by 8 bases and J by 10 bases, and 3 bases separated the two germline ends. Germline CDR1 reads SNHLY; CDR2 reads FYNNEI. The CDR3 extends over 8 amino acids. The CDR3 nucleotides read TGTGCCAGCGACGAGCAGTTCTTC. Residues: CASDEQFF.

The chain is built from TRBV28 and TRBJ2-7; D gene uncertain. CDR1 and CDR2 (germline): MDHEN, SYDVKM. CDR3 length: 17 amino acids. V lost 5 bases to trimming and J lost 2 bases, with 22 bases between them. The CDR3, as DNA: TGTGCCAGCAGTCTGCTTCAAGGCCCGATAAAAACCTACGAGCAGTACTTC. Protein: CASSLLQGPIKTYEQYF.

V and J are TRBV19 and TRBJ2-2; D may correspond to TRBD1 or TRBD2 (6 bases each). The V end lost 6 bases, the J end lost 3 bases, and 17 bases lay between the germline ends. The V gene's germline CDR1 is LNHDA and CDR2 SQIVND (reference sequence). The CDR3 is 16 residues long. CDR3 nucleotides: TGTGCCAGTAGCGGAGTGGGGGGCGGCGACACCGGGGAGCTGTTTTTT. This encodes CASSGVGGGDTGELFF.

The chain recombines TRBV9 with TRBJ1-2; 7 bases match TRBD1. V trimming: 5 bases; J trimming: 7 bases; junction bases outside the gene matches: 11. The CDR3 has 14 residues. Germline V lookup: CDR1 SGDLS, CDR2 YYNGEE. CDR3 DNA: TGTGCCAGCAGGGCTACTACAGGGGCGGGTGGCTACACCTTC. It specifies CASRATTGAGGYTF.

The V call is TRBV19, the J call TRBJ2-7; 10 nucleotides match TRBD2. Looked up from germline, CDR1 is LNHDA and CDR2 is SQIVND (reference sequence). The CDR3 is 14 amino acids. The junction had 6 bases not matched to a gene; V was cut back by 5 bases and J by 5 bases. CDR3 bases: TGTGCCAGTAGTTCGCTAGCGGGAGACAACGAGCAGTACTTC. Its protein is CASSSLAGDNEQYF.

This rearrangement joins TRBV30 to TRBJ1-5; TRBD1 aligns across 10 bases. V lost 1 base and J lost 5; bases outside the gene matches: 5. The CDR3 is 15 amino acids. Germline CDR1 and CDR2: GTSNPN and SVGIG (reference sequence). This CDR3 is CAWSALGQGDQPQHF. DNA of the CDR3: TGTGCCTGGAGTGCCCTCGGACAGGGGGATCAGCCCCAGCATTTT.